This T cell receptor beta chain was documented in a study of T and B cells in COVID-19 patients. At the level of the study: The recovered patients had mostly mild to moderate COVID-19 with outpatient management. Of some 20 active-infection patients, approximately 18 carried comorbidities linked to unfavorable COVID-19 outcome. Study-wide results and limits: Patients with COVID-19 reportedly showed strongly skewed T cell receptor beta variable and joining gene usage. Highly clonal in active COVID-19, TRB repertoires exceeded healthy-donor diversity and richness at recovery.

V shed 8 bases, J shed 8 bases, and the junction held 9 bases outside the gene matches. There are 13 residues in the CDR3. Germline loops: CDR1 MNHEY, CDR2 SVGAGI. From blood, about 240-550 ng of genomic DNA served as TRB template. Multiplex PCR with BIOMED2 TRB-A/B primer pools amplified TRB rearrangements. TCRdb ran MiXCR on the multiplex PCR reads and lists one entry per CDR3 protein. The sample holds 5,300 or so distinct CDR3 sequences; roughly a quarter are singletons and the top ten take over 35%. A few counts support this clonotype. Its antigen is unidentified. The sequenced sample consisted of blood. The sequence was collected from a human donor with active COVID-19. The donor label of this sample is uncertain. The chain carries TRBV6-5 and TRBJ2-1; 7 nucleotides agree with TRBD2. CDR3 protein: CASVEAGRHEQFF. CDR3 nucleotide sequence: TGTGCCAGCGTCGAAGCGGGACGGCATGAGCAGTTCTTC.